The T cell receptor (beta chain) described here comes from a study of Graves' ophthalmopathy and Graves' hyperthyroidism. Recruitment covered hyperthyroidism patients aged 18 to 65 whose new diagnosis was of under 2 months' duration. This clonotype appeared many times. The authors amplified TCR beta CDR3 regions from RNA transcripts. Investigators did first-round RT-PCR with HTBI primers, then second-round multiplex PCR. Each CDR3 protein gets one entry after TCRdb re-called the multiplex PCR reads with MiXCR. The sample has 400,000 to 450,000 distinct CDR3 sequences; around 21% are singletons. Per germline, CDR1 SNHLY and CDR2 FYNNEI. Trimming took 2 bases from V and 8 from J, leaving 13 bases between them. This CDR3 region has 13 residues.

The V gene is TRBV2, the J gene TRBJ2-7; TRBD2 is a possible D gene (5 bases). Sequencing was performed on peripheral blood. The source is a woman younger than 30 with stable Graves' hyperthyroidism. The CDR3: CASSEFTGIQQYF. The CDR3 coding sequence is TGTGCCAGCAGTGAATTTACGGGGATACAGCAGTACTTC. Supplemented by reference TRBV2 and TRBJ2-7, the full variable domain reads EPEVTQTPSHQVTQMGQEVILRCVPISNHLYFYWYRQILGQKVEFLVSFYNNEISEKSEIFDDQFSVERPDGSNFTLKIRSTKLEDSAMYFCASSEFTGIQQYFGPGTRLTVT.